Below are 20 T cell receptor beta chains sequenced from a single sample in a study of blood T cells in healthy people across ages. A second PCR of 7 to 11 cycles used a sample-barcoded 5' primer and a J-beta primer mix. TCRdb itself ran the 5' RACE reads through MiXCR, one entry per CDR3 protein. The table shows approximately 810,000 distinct CDR3 sequences, with 35% to 40% occurring only once. Sequencing used blood. The receptors derive from a man younger than 35 in good health.

There are a few counts of this clonotype. V is TRBV2 and J is TRBJ2-1; 13 nucleotides line up with TRBD2. With V trimmed by 6 bases and J by 8 bases, 4 bases remained unmatched. CDR1 is SNHLY, CDR2 FYNNEI, per germline. There are 14 residues in the CDR3. This CDR3 reads CASRGLAGAHEQFF. CDR3 nucleotide sequence: TGTGCCAGCAGAGGACTAGCGGGGGCCCATGAGCAGTTCTTC.

The table lists this clonotype with a few counts. CDR3 sequence (DNA): TGTGCCAGCAGCCCAGGGACGACCGGGGAGCTGTTTTTT. Its protein product is CASSPGTTGELFF. V and J are TRBV6-5 and TRBJ2-2; perhaps D is TRBD1 or TRBD2 (5 bases each). Trimming stripped 6 bases from V and 5 bases from J, with 10 bases between. The CDR3 consists of 13 residues. CDR1 is MNHEY and CDR2 is SVGAGI in the germline V gene.

Details on this clonotype: This may be a read error, as it is one base from a much larger clone. V usage is TRBV2 and J usage is TRBJ1-5; D unresolved. This CDR3 spans 14 amino acids. Germline V gene sequence: CDR1 SNHLY, CDR2 FYNNEI. CDR3 region: CTSSVERGNQPQHF. CDR3 nucleotides: TGTACCAGCAGTGTGGAGAGGGGCAATCAGCCCCAGCATTTT.

This chain connects TRBV5-6 to TRBJ2-3, with D tentatively TRBD2 (6 bases). This CDR3 contains 16 residues. Germline loops: CDR1 SGHDT, CDR2 YYEEEE. V was cut by 4 bases and J by 3 bases, with 18 bases left in between. The CDR3 nucleotides read TGTGCCAGCAGCCGTGGTACTCGGGCGGGGACAGATACGCAGTATTTT. It translates to CASSRGTRAGTDTQYF.

The CDR3: CASSLAYRGTRMNEQYF. CDR3 bases: TGCGCCAGCAGCTTGGCTTACAGGGGTACTAGAATGAATGAGCAGTACTTC. This chain links TRBV5-1 with TRBJ2-7; 7 bases match TRBD1. The V gene's germline CDR1 is SGHRS and CDR2 YFSETQ. This CDR3 spans 17 amino acids. Trimming at V came to 0 bases and at J to 7 bases, leaving 16 bases not matched to a gene.

This clonotype was counted a few times. The chain carries TRBV18 and TRBJ2-1; the D is unclear. Germline assignment: CDR1 KGHSH and CDR2 LQKENI. V shed 1 base and J shed 13 bases, with 11 bases lying between them. This CDR3 spans 12 amino acids. CDR3 DNA sequence: TGTGCCAGCTCACCACTTTCCGCAGAACAGTTCTTC. Its protein is CASSPLSAEQFF.

This chain joins TRBV27 and TRBJ2-3; 9 nucleotides agree with TRBD1. Losses at the gene ends were 4 bases for V and 5 bases for J; bases not matched to a gene: 4. The CDR3 loop spans 14 amino acids. The germline gives CDR1 MNHEY, CDR2 SMNVEV (reference sequence). The CDR3 DNA reads as TGTGCCAGCAGTTCTGGGACAGGGAGAGATACGCAGTATTTT. It yields the protein CASSSGTGRDTQYF.

V is TRBV28 and J is TRBJ2-5; 8 bases are a match to TRBD2. Germline CDR1 and CDR2: MDHEN and SYDVKM. V lost 1 base, J lost 0 bases, and 4 bases stayed unmatched. The CDR3 is made up of 16 amino acids. The CDR3 spells CASSLSLAGHQETQYF. CDR3 coding DNA: TGTGCCAGCAGTTTATCCCTAGCGGGCCACCAAGAGACCCAGTACTTC.

To note about this clonotype: A junction end diverges from the germline sequence, so it may reflect a read error. This chain connects TRBV4-3 to TRBJ2-1, with no clear D. The CDR3 has 15 residues. Germline values: CDR1 LGHNA, CDR2 YSLEER. The CDR3 region has the DNA TGCGCCAGCATCCAAGATCAAAGTTCCTACAATGAGCAGTTCTTC. It codes for CASIQDQSSYNEQFF.

The chain joins TRBV4-1 to TRBJ1-1; the D gene is possibly TRBD1 (6 bases). CDR3 length equals 14 residues. The ends were cut back, 0 bases at V and 3 bases at J, with 8 bases in the middle. Per the germline V gene, CDR1 is MGHRA and CDR2 is YSYEKL. The CDR3, as DNA: TGCGCCAGCAGCCAAGAAGGGGGACACACTGAAGCTTTCTTT. Translation gives CASSQEGGHTEAFF.

This clonotype was found a few times. This sequence may be a read error, since a much larger clone differs from it by one base. The chain joins TRBV6-5 to TRBJ2-7; D is unclear. CDR3 length equals 14 residues. The germline V and J ends were trimmed by 5 bases and 0 bases, with 11 bases remaining between them. Germline values: CDR1 MNHEY, CDR2 SVGAGI. The CDR3 spells CASSDTWPSYEQYF. DNA of the CDR3: TGTGCCAGCAGTGACACGTGGCCCTCCTACGAGCAGTACTTC.

This clonotype came up a few times. V is TRBV20-1 and J is TRBJ2-3; 8 nucleotides align to TRBD1. The germline V gene encodes CDR1 DFQATT and CDR2 SNEGSKA (reference sequence). CDR3 size: 14 residues. The V segment lost 3 bases and the J segment 6 bases; nucleotides outside the gene matches: 8. The CDR3 is CSARPTGVTDTQYF. The CDR3, as DNA: TGCAGTGCTAGGCCGACAGGGGTTACCGATACGCAGTATTTT.

A remark on this clonotype: A much larger clone sits a single nucleotide away, making a read error possible. This rearrangement joins TRBV6-2 or TRBV6-3 to TRBJ1-2; no firm D call. Germline-derived CDR1 and CDR2 are MNHEY and SVGEGT. The V end was cut by 0 bases, the J end by 8 bases, with 13 bases between. The CDR3 spans 14 residues. CDR3: CASSYSGGSRGYTF. Written as DNA, the CDR3 is TGTGCCAGCAGTTACTCGGGAGGGAGCCGAGGCTACACCTTC.

The chain's CDR3 is CASSLAYGFVETQFF. The CDR3 DNA reads as TGTGCCAGCAGCTTGGCTTACGGGTTTGTGGAGACCCAGTTCTTC. V and J are TRBV5-5 and TRBJ2-1; D is undetermined. This CDR3 contains 15 residues. V was pared by 0 bases and J by 13 bases, with 20 bases between. Germline V gene sequence: CDR1 SGHKS, CDR2 YYEKEE (reference sequence).

This chain uses TRBV7-8 with TRBJ2-3, with 9 bases aligning to TRBD1. Germline V gene sequence: CDR1 SGHVS, CDR2 FQNEAQ. V shed 1 base, J shed 2 bases, and the junction held 4 bases outside the gene matches. The CDR3 covers 16 residues. CDR3 amino acids: CASSLGTGATTDTQYF. The CDR3 region has the DNA TGTGCCAGCAGCTTAGGGACAGGGGCAACCACAGATACGCAGTATTTT.

The chain employs TRBV4-3 and TRBJ1-4; D might be TRBD1 (5 bases). Deletions cut 0 bases from V and 3 bases from J, with 11 bases between. CDR1 is LGHNA and CDR2 is YSLEER in the germline V gene. The CDR3 loop spans 16 amino acids. The CDR3 reads CASSQDVQGPNEKLFF. Here the CDR3 DNA reads TGCGCCAGCAGCCAAGATGTCCAGGGTCCTAATGAAAAACTGTTTTTT.

This clonotype was recorded many times. The gene calls are TRBV6-5 and TRBJ1-2; 10 bases agree with TRBD1. The V segment lost 8 bases and the J segment 2 bases; nucleotides outside the gene matches: 2. CDR3 size: 13 residues. Germline V gene lookup returns CDR1 MNHEY and CDR2 SVGAGI. The CDR3 region has the DNA TGTGCCAGCGGGGGACAGGGGAACTATGGCTACACCTTC. As protein: CASGGQGNYGYTF.

The chain employs TRBV9 and TRBJ2-1, with a weak D call TRBD2 (6 bases). V was cut by 0 bases and J by 6 bases, with 13 bases left in between. There are 15 residues in the CDR3. From germline, CDR1 is SGDLS and CDR2 YYNGEE. In DNA, the CDR3 is TGTGCCAGCAGCGTAGGGTCGCGGGGATTCAATGAGCAGTTCTTC. Translating it yields CASSVGSRGFNEQFF.

This clonotype was counted ten times or more. The CDR3 bases are TGTGCCAGCAGTCATACCAGGGGGACAGATACGCAGTATTTT. This encodes CASSHTRGTDTQYF. The rearrangement uses TRBV12-3 or TRBV12-4 and TRBJ2-3, with TRBD1 matching 7 bases. V was pared by 5 bases and J by 3 bases, with 5 bases of the junction left unmatched. The CDR3 runs to 14 residues.

The V and J genes are TRBV29-1 and TRBJ1-3, with D maybe TRBD1 (5 bases). CDR1 SQVTM and CDR2 ANQGSEA come from the germline V gene. With 3 bases removed from V and 4 bases from J, the gap between germline ends came to 10 bases. The CDR3 runs to 13 residues. The chain's CDR3 is CSVEGGSGNTIYF. The CDR3 nucleotides are TGCAGCGTTGAGGGGGGATCAGGAAACACCATATATTTT.